This passage covers 5 T cell receptor beta chains from one sample sequenced in a study of CD8 T cells in ankylosing spondylitis. TCRdb independently ran MiXCR on the 5' RACE reads; one entry per CDR3 protein. The repertoire consists of 200,000 to 300,000 distinct CDR3 sequences, with roughly a third occurring once and the leading ten covering approximately 4%. Sequencing was carried out using blood, either unsorted or a sorted T cell fraction (not recorded which). The receptors were gathered from a male donor with ankylosing spondylitis or in good health (not recorded which).

The chain carries TRBV6-5 and TRBJ1-2; D might be TRBD1 (6 bases). Germline CDR1 and CDR2: MNHEY and SVGAGI. The CDR3 spans 12 residues. Trimming stripped 5 bases from V and 7 bases from J, with 11 bases between. In DNA, the CDR3 is TGTGCCAGCAGTGTCGCAGGGGTTGGCTACACCTTC. Translated: CASSVAGVGYTF.

This sequence joins TRBV12-3 or TRBV12-4 and TRBJ2-3, with D tentatively TRBD1 (5 bases). V shed 5 bases and J shed 5 bases, with 11 bases lying between them. This CDR3 is built from 13 residues. The CDR3 region is CASSPQGLDTQYF. In DNA form, the CDR3 reads TGTGCCAGCAGTCCCCAGGGCTTAGATACGCAGTATTTT.

There are many counts of this clonotype. An end of the junction does not agree with germline; a read error may underlie this. CDR3 protein: CASRPSGGASHNEQFF. The DNA of the CDR3 is TGTGCCAGCAGACCTAGCGGGGGGGCCTCCCACAATGAGCAGTTCTTC. V gene TRBV12-3 or TRBV12-4 combines with J gene TRBJ2-1; 12 positions agree with TRBD2. CDR3 length: 16 residues.

The gene calls are TRBV5-1 and TRBJ1-5; a weak D match, TRBD1 (5 bases). CDR1 is SGHRS, CDR2 YFSETQ, per germline. The CDR3 is made up of 14 amino acids. V lost 5 bases, J lost 2 bases, and 11 bases lay in between. This CDR3 is CASRQEPGNQPQHF. The CDR3 nucleotides read TGCGCCAGCAGACAGGAACCTGGCAATCAGCCCCAGCATTTT.

This rearrangement joins TRBV12-3 or TRBV12-4 to TRBJ2-1, with 7 bases that match TRBD1. V dropped 6 bases and J dropped 0; count of bases not matched to a gene: 5. The CDR3 is 15 residues long. The CDR3 loop reads CASRTGTASYNEQFF. The CDR3 DNA reads TGTGCCAGCAGGACCGGGACAGCCTCCTACAATGAGCAGTTCTTC.